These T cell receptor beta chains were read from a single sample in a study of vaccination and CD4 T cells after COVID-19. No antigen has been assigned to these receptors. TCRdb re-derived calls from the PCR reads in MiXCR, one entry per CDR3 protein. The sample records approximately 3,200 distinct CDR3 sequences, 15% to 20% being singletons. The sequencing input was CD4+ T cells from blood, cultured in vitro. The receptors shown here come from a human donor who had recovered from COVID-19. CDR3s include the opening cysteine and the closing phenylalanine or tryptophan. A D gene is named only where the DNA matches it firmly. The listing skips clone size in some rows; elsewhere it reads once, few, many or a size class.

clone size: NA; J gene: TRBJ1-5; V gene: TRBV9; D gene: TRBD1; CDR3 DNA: TGTGCCAGCAGCGCTCTAGGGACAGGGCTCAGGAATCAGCCCCAGCATTTT; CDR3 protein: CASSALGTGLRNQPQHF
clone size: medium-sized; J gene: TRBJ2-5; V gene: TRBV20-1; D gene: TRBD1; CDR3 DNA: TGCAGTGCTAGGGAAACAGGGGTAGAGACCCAGTACTTC; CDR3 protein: CSARETGVETQYF
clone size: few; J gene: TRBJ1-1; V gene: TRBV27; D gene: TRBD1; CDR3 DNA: TGTGCCAGCACCCCGTGGGACAGGGGGAATTTCGGGCTGTTATTCTTT; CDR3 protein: CASTPWDRGNFGLLFF
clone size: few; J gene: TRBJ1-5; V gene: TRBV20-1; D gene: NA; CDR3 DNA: TGCAGTGCTCAACTAGGGAATCAGCCCCAGCATTTT; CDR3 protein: CSAQLGNQPQHF
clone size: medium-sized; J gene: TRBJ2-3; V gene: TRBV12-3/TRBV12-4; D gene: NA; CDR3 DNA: TGTGCCAGCAGTTTGGTCACAGATACGCAGTATTTT; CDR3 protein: CASSLVTDTQYF
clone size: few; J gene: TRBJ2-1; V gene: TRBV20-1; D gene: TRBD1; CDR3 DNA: TGCAGTGCCGACATAACAGGGGGCCGTGGCTCCTACAATGAGCAGTTCTTC; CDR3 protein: CSADITGGRGSYNEQFF
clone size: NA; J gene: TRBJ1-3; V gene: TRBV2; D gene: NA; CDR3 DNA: TGTGCCAGCAGTGCGTTACAGGGTACCTCTGGAAACACCATATATTTT; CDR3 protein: CASSALQGTSGNTIYF
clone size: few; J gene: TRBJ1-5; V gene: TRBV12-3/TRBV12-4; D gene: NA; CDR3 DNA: TGTGCCAGCAGTTTAGGGTCCCCAGGGGCGGGCCAGCCCCAGCATTTT; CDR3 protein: CASSLGSPGAGQPQHF
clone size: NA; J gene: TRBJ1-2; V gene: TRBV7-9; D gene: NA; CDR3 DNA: TGTGCCAGCAGCCAGGGGTATCGGGACTATGGCTACACCTTC; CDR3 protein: CASSQGYRDYGYTF
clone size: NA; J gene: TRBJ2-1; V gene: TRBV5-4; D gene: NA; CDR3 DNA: TGTGCCAGCAGCGGCCGGGGCGGATCCAGCCGCTCCTACAATGAGCAGTTCTTC; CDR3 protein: CASSGRGGSSRSYNEQFF
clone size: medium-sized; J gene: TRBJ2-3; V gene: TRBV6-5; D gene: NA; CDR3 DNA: TGTGCCAGCAGTTTTAGCGCAGATACGCAGTATTTT; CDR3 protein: CASSFSADTQYF
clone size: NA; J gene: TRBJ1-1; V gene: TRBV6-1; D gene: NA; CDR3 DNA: TGTGCCAGCATGGGGGCAGGGATGAACACTGAAGCTTTCTTT; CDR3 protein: CASMGAGMNTEAFF
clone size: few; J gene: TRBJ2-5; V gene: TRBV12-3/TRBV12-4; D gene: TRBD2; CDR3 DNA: TGTGCCAGCACTCCGGGACTAGAAGAGACCCAGTACTTC; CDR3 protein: CASTPGLEETQYF
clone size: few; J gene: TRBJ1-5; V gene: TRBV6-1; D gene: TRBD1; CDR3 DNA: TGTGCCAGCAGTGGACAGGGCGTTCAGCCCCAGCATTTT; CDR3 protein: CASSGQGVQPQHF
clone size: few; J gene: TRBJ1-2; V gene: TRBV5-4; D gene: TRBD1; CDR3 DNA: TGTGCCAGCAGCTCCCGGGACAGGGGGTACTATGGCTACACCTTC; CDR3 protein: CASSSRDRGYYGYTF
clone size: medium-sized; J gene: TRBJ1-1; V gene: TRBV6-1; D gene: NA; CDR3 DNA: TGTGCCAGCGGCGAGGGGGGAGGCACTGAAGCTTTCTTT; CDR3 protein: CASGEGGGTEAFF
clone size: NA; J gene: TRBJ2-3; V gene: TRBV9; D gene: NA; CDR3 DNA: TGTGCCAGCAGCGTAGATCACACAGATACGCAGTATTTT; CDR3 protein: CASSVDHTDTQYF
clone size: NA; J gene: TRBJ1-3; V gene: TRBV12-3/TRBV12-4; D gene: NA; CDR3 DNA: TGTGCCAGCACCTCGAGGGCGCGGGGAAACACCATATATTTT; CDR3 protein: CASTSRARGNTIYF
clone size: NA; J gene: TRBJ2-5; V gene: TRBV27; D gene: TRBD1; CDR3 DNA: TGTGCCAGCACCGGACCCTCCGGGACAGGGGAGACCCAGTACTTC; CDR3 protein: CASTGPSGTGETQYF
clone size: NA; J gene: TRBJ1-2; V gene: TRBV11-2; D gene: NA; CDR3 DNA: TGTGCCAGCAGCTTCCGGATCCAAGCTAGTGGCTACACCTTC; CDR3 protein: CASSFRIQASGYTF
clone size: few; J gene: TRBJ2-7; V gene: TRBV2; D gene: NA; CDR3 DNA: TGTGCCAGCAGTGAGAGTAGGGTGGGGTACGAGCAGTACTTC; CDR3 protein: CASSESRVGYEQYF
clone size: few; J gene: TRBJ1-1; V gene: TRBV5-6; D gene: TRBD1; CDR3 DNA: TGTGCCAGCAGCGATGGGGCAGGGGGATTCACTGAAGCTTTCTTT; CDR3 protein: CASSDGAGGFTEAFF